The source of this T cell receptor (beta chain) is a study of shared clonotypes between healthy human individuals. Study outcomes and limitations: Clonotype sharing among donors likely depends on sequencing depth. Apart from blood, nothing was sampled; tissue repertoires likely differ.

This clone was recorded many times. The antigen is not known. Donors were healthy HIV-negative adults without recent acute infections or vaccinations. The germline V gene has CDR1 SGHAT and CDR2 FQNNGV. V was trimmed by 5 bases and J by 0 bases, leaving 20 bases between them. The length of the CDR3 is 18 residues. Some 30,000 T cell genomes, or 200 ng DNA, went into the sorted-subset replicate PCRs. The protocol was immunoSEQ multiplex PCR, while the TCRdb copy is restricted to in-frame clones and leaves out a portion. Among 950,000 to 1,300,000 clones listed, around 74% were seen once. This sequence originates from a man younger than 35 in good health. Sequenced sample: memory CD4+ T cells sorted from blood. Subset denoted: CD45RA-negative fraction. The chain couples TRBV11-2 to TRBJ2-4, with D possibly called TRBD1 or TRBD2 (6 bases each). This chain's CDR3 is CASSHTGAARLAKNIQYF. The CDR3 nucleotides read TGTGCCAGCAGCCACACGGGGGCAGCGCGACTAGCCAAAAACATTCAGTACTTC.